This T cell receptor beta chain was recorded in a study of blood T cell repertoires in COVID-19. About the research overall: Samples representing acute and convalescent COVID-19 were sourced from the United States, Italy and Spain. The cDNA or gDNA used as material had been derived from T cells, B-cell-depleted T cells, or PBMCs.

As handled by the study authors: Amplifying reference gene primers gave estimates of nucleated cell counts. Produced via immunoSEQ multiplex PCR; TCRdb's table is partial and in-frame only. V, J and clone size are taken as reported in that table, and D and trimming were inferred from the DNA itself. The sample shows about 270,000 clones, around nine tenths of them seen only once. The CDR3 sequence is 15 residues long. Germline CDR1 LGHNA, CDR2 YNFKEQ. Trimming removed 0 bases at V and 4 bases at J, with 12 bases between. Sequences were obtained from peripheral blood. V gene TRBV4-2 combines with J gene TRBJ1-1; D gene unclear. This sequence originates from a woman in her sixties or seventies who had recovered from COVID-19. CDR3 amino acids: CASSQDPSGGTEAFF. The CDR3 nucleotides read TGTGCCAGCAGCCAAGACCCCTCCGGCGGCACTGAAGCTTTCTTT.